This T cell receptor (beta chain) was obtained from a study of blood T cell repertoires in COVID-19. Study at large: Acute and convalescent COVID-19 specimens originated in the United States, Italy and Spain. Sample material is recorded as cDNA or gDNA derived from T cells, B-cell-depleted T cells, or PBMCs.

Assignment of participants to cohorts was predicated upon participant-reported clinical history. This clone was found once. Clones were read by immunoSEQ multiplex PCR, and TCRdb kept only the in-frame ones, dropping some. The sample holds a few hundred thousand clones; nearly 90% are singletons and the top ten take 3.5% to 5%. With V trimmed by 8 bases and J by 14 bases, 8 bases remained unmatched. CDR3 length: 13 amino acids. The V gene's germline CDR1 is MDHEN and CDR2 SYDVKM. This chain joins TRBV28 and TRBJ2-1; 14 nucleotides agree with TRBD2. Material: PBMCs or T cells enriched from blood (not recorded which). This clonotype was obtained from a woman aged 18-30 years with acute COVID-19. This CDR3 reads CASQTGLAGEKFF. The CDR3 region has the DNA TGTGCCAGCCAAACGGGACTAGCGGGAGAGAAGTTCTTC.